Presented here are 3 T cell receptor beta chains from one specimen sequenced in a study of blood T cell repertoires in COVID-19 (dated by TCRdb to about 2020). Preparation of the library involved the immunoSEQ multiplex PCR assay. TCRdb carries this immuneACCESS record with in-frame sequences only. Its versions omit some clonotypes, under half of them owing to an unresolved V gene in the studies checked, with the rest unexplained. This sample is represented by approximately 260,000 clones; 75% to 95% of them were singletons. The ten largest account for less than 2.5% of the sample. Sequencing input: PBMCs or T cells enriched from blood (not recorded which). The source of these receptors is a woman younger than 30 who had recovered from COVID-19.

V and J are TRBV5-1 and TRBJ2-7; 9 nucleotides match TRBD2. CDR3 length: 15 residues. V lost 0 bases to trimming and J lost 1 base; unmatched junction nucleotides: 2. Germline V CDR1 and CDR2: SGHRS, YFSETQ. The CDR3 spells CASSLGTSGSYEQYF. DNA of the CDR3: TGCGCCAGCAGCTTGGGTACTAGCGGGTCCTACGAGCAGTACTTC.

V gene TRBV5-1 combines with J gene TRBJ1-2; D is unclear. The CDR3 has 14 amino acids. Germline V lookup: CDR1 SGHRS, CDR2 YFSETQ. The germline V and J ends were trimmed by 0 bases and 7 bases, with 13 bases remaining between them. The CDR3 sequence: CASSLAGRPVGYTF. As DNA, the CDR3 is TGCGCCAGCAGCTTGGCCGGGAGACCGGTTGGCTACACCTTC.

The CDR3 DNA follows: TGTGCCAGCAGCCCAACCGGGACAGGGAATGGGAATGAGCAGTTCTTC. Its protein product is CASSPTGTGNGNEQFF. The V and J genes are TRBV7-3 and TRBJ2-1; 9 positions match TRBD1. Losses at the gene ends were 5 bases for V and 7 bases for J; bases not matched to a gene: 12. Germline V gene lookup returns CDR1 SGHTA and CDR2 FQGTGA. The CDR3 runs to 16 residues. The complete variable domain, with remaining parts taken from reference TRBV7-3 and TRBJ2-1, reads GAGVSQTPSNKVTEKGKYVELRCDPISGHTALYWYRQSLGQGPEFLIYFQGTGAADDSGLPNDRFFAVRPEGSVSTLKIQRTERGDSAVYLCASSPTGTGNGNEQFFGPGTRLTVL.